The rows below give T cell receptor beta chains drawn from one sample of a study of chemoradiotherapy in HPV16-positive cancers. Assay used: immunoSEQ multiplex PCR; TCRdb lists only in-frame clones, some missing. The table has under 13,000 clones, around 68% seen once. Sampling was done from a patient who underwent chemoradiotherapy. The receptors were gathered from a human donor with HPV-associated anogenital cancer. The CDR3 runs from the conserved cysteine through the conserved F or W.

>TRBV6-1|TRBJ1-5
CASNGQLSNQPQHF
>TRBV7-9|TRBJ2-1
CASSLGGRNNEQFF
>TRBV6-6|TRBJ2-1
CANAPLAGGINEQFF
>TRBV10-2|TRBJ1-1
CASSVTGGTEAFF
>TRBV27|TRBJ1-1
CASSRLPNTEAFF
>TRBV7-9|TRBJ2-5
CASTQREGKTQYF
>TRBV7-9|TRBJ1-2
CASSFFGQTEGYTF
>TRBV4-3|TRBJ2-7
CASSQWLGDDYEQYF
>TRBV4-1|TRBJ2-5
CASSNRDRGREETQYF
>TRBV6-1|TRBJ1-2
CASSDRTDNYGYTF
>TRBV19|TRBJ2-1
CASSPPGTRGDNEQFF
>TRBV7-8|TRBJ2-3
CASSPPVSGGSDTQYF
>TRBV13|TRBJ2-1
CASSPTRLAYNEQFF
>TRBV11-3|TRBJ1-3
CASSNSDTIYF
>TRBV6-5|TRBJ1-3
CAALGGVGNTIYF